A single sample is the source of the 20 T cell receptor beta chains below, sequenced in a study of shared clonotypes between healthy human individuals. The assay was immunoSEQ multiplex PCR, and TCRdb's table has in-frame clones only and misses some. This sample carries fewer than 1 million clones, 90% to 97% of them seen once, and the ten largest clones take about 0.22%. The naive CD8 subset, CD45RO-negative cells positively selected for CCR7, excluded terminally differentiated effector memory CD45RA+ cells. The material sequenced was naive CD8+ T cells sorted from blood. These receptors all stem from a man younger than 45 in good health.

This chain links TRBV5-1 with TRBJ1-4; 9 bases line up with TRBD1. This CDR3 is 16 amino acids long. The germline V gene encodes CDR1 SGHRS and CDR2 YFSETQ. V shed 4 bases and J 5 bases; nucleotides not matched to a gene: 9. CDR3 sequence: CASSPWGGTGNEKLFF. The CDR3 bases are TGCGCCAGCAGCCCCTGGGGCGGGACAGGGAATGAAAAACTGTTTTTT. The full variable domain, in which reference TRBV5-1 and TRBJ1-4 provide the parts outside the CDR3, is KAGVTQTPRYLIKTRGQQVTLSCSPISGHRSVSWYQQTPGQGLQFLFEYFSETQRNKGNFPGRFSGRQFSNSRSEMNVSTLELGDSALYLCASSPWGGTGNEKLFFGSGTQLSVL.

The J gene is TRBJ2-7, the V gene TRBV7-2; 9 bases are a match to TRBD1. CDR1 SGHTA and CDR2 FQGNSA come from the germline V gene. The CDR3 length is 14 residues. V was pared by 5 bases and J by 3 bases, with 5 bases of the junction left unmatched. CDR3 nucleotides: TGTGCCAGCAGCCGGGACAGGGCCTTCTACGAGCAGTACTTC. Protein product: CASSRDRAFYEQYF.

This clone was picked up one time. J is TRBJ1-1 and V is TRBV7-9; D is undetermined. The V end lost 5 bases, the J end lost 1 base, and 14 bases lay between the germline ends. The CDR3 contains 15 residues. Germline CDR1 is SEHNR and CDR2 is FQNEAQ (reference sequence). Here the CDR3 DNA reads TGTGCCAGCAGCCCGTGGGCCGCAAAGAACACTGAAGCTTTCTTT. It encodes CASSPWAAKNTEAFF.

The J gene is TRBJ1-1, the V gene TRBV29-1; the D is unclear. The length of the CDR3 is 14 residues. Germline lookup yields CDR1 SQVTM and CDR2 ANQGSEA. V was shortened by 0 bases and J by 7 bases, with 15 bases between the two germline ends. The CDR3 DNA reads as TGCAGCGTTGAAGATCGGGCGCAACTCAATGAAGCTTTCTTT. Its translation is CSVEDRAQLNEAFF.

Turning to this clone: This same CDR3 is encoded by further DNA sequences in the sample. In DNA form, the CDR3 reads TGTGCCAGCAGCCCGTCCAATCAGCCCCAGCATTTT. This gives the protein CASSPSNQPQHF. The rearrangement uses TRBV27 and TRBJ1-5; D not certain. V shed 6 bases and J shed 3 bases, with 6 bases lying between them. The germline CDR1 and CDR2 sequences are MNHEY and SMNVEV (reference sequence). This CDR3 is built from 12 residues.

The V gene is TRBV5-4, the J gene TRBJ2-3; TRBD2 agrees at 13 bases. The CDR3 contains 16 residues. V shed 3 bases and J 2 bases; nucleotides not matched to a gene: 3. Germline loops: CDR1 SGHNT, CDR2 YYREEE (reference sequence). The CDR3 DNA is TGTGCCAGCAGCTCCGGACTAGCGGGAGTCACAGATACGCAGTATTTT. Amino acid sequence: CASSSGLAGVTDTQYF.

The chain recombines TRBV4-1 with TRBJ1-5; D remains unclear. Germline assignment: CDR1 MGHRA and CDR2 YSYEKL. This CDR3 contains 16 residues. The ends were cut back, 0 bases at V and 0 bases at J, with 9 bases in the middle. The chain's CDR3 is CASSQEGGYSNQPQHF. The DNA for the CDR3 is TGCGCCAGCAGCCAAGAAGGCGGATATAGCAATCAGCCCCAGCATTTT.

The chain has TRBV2 and TRBJ2-2; 11 bases agree with TRBD2. The CDR3 contains 15 residues. V shed 6 bases and J 8 bases; nucleotides not matched to a gene: 8. Germline values: CDR1 SNHLY, CDR2 FYNNEI. In nucleotides, the CDR3 is TGTGCCAGCAGGCCACTAGCGGGAGAAAATGGGGAGCTGTTTTTT. Translating it yields CASRPLAGENGELFF.

This clone showed up just a few times. The genes are TRBV6-6 and TRBJ2-5, with 11 positions matching TRBD2. The CDR3 is 15 residues long. Germline lookup yields CDR1 MNHNY and CDR2 SVGAGI (reference sequence). V lost 2 bases, J lost 3 bases, and 2 bases stayed unmatched. The CDR3 spells CASSYRSGREETQYF. DNA for the CDR3: TGTGCCAGCAGTTACCGTAGCGGGAGGGAAGAGACCCAGTACTTC.

The chain has TRBV29-1 and TRBJ2-3; unclear D gene. The CDR3 is 14 residues long. CDR1 is SQVTM and CDR2 is ANQGSEA in the germline V gene. Trimming cost V 5 bases and J 2 bases, with 14 bases left between them. The CDR3 region is CSVTMSVNTDTQYF. The CDR3 nucleotides are TGCAGCGTTACCATGTCGGTGAACACAGATACGCAGTATTTT.

The chain couples TRBV7-8 to TRBJ2-3; D is uncertain. V was clipped by 0 bases and J by 2 bases, with 18 bases between them. The CDR3 is 18 amino acids. Per germline, CDR1 SGHVS and CDR2 FQNEAQ. CDR3 bases: TGTGCCAGCAGCTTAGCCCGACGGTCACAAACAGTCACAGATACGCAGTATTTT. It encodes CASSLARRSQTVTDTQYF.

V usage is TRBV14 and J usage is TRBJ2-1, with D uncertain. Germline values: CDR1 SGHDN, CDR2 FVKESK. The length of the CDR3 is 16 residues. Trimming took 3 bases from V and 4 from J, leaving 16 bases between them. The CDR3 nucleotides read TGTGCCAGCAGCCATAGGCCAGCCGATTCGTACAATGAGCAGTTCTTC. This sequence encodes CASSHRPADSYNEQFF.

The V and J genes are TRBV2 and TRBJ2-1, with a possible D match to TRBD2 (6 bases). The germline V gene encodes CDR1 SNHLY and CDR2 FYNNEI. V gave up 6 bases and J gave up 14 bases, with 11 bases separating them. CDR3 length equals 10 residues. The CDR3 loop is CASRGRIEFF. CDR3 DNA: TGTGCCAGCAGGGGGAGGATAGAGTTCTTC.

The genes are TRBV7-9 and TRBJ2-4, with 7 bases lining up with TRBD2. The V segment lost 0 bases and the J segment 8 bases; nucleotides outside the gene matches: 4. CDR1 is SEHNR and CDR2 is FQNEAQ in the germline V gene (reference sequence). The CDR3 contains 14 residues. CDR3 nucleotides: TGTGCCAGCAGCTTAGCGGGAGGGAGGGACATTCAGTACTTC. Its translation: CASSLAGGRDIQYF.

In its sample, this clone was seen once. At the DNA level, this CDR3 is encoded by other sequences in the same sample as well. CDR3 sequence (DNA): TGTGCCAGCAGCTTACGAGGGCAGGGCCCCTACGAGCAGTACTTC. The encoded protein is CASSLRGQGPYEQYF. V usage is TRBV5-6 and J usage is TRBJ2-7; D is tentatively TRBD1 or TRBD2 (5 bases each). The germline CDR1 and CDR2 sequences are SGHDT and YYEEEE. Trimming took off 2 bases at V and 2 bases at J, with 14 bases between the two ends. The length of the CDR3 is 15 residues.

V usage is TRBV29-1 and J usage is TRBJ1-1; D call uncertain. This CDR3 comprises 14 residues. The ends were cut back, 0 bases at V and 0 bases at J, with 8 bases in the middle. Germline CDR1 SQVTM, CDR2 ANQGSEA. The DNA of the CDR3 is TGCAGCGTTGAAGAGTCGGGGTTGAACACTGAAGCTTTCTTT. This codes for CSVEESGLNTEAFF.

With respect to this clone: The same CDR3 can be traced to other DNA sequences in this sample. The rearrangement links TRBV5-4 to TRBJ2-7, with a tentative D call TRBD1 (6 bases). This CDR3 is built from 14 residues. The ends were cut back, 1 base at V and 4 bases at J, with 12 bases in the middle. Germline V gene sequence: CDR1 SGHNT, CDR2 YYREEE (reference sequence). The CDR3 loop is CASSLSGRGYEQYF. The DNA of the CDR3 is TGTGCCAGCAGCTTGTCGGGCAGGGGATACGAGCAGTACTTC. Based on the CDR3 plus reference TRBV5-4 and TRBJ2-7, the full variable domain is ETGVTQSPTHLIKTRGQQVTLRCSSQSGHNTVSWYQQALGQGPQFIFQYYREEENGRGNFPPRFSGLQFPNYSSELNVNALELDDSALYLCASSLSGRGYEQYFGPGTRLTVT.

J is TRBJ2-7 and V is TRBV15; 10 bases line up with TRBD2. The ends lost 2 bases at V and 6 bases at J; junction bases unmatched: 4. Germline V gene data show CDR1 as LNHNV and CDR2 as YYDKDF (reference sequence). This CDR3 has 14 amino acids. The CDR3 nucleotides are TGTGCCACCAGCAGACTAGCGGGAGAACCCGAGCAGTACTTC. This codes for CATSRLAGEPEQYF.

The chain uses TRBV5-6 and TRBJ2-7; D call uncertain. CDR3 length: 13 residues. CDR1 and CDR2 (germline): SGHDT, YYEEEE. V dropped 0 bases and J dropped 3 bases, with 7 bases sitting between them. The CDR3 sequence: CASSLVSVYEQYF. The CDR3 bases are TGTGCCAGCAGCTTGGTCTCTGTCTACGAGCAGTACTTC.

This chain joins TRBV6-1 and TRBJ2-7; 9 bases map to TRBD1. The CDR3 consists of 16 residues. Germline V gives CDR1 MNHNS, CDR2 SASEGT. V lost 2 bases, J lost 2 bases, and 7 bases stayed unmatched. The chain's CDR3 is CASSEYRDRETYEQYF. CDR3 DNA: TGTGCCAGCAGTGAATATAGGGACAGGGAGACCTACGAGCAGTACTTC.